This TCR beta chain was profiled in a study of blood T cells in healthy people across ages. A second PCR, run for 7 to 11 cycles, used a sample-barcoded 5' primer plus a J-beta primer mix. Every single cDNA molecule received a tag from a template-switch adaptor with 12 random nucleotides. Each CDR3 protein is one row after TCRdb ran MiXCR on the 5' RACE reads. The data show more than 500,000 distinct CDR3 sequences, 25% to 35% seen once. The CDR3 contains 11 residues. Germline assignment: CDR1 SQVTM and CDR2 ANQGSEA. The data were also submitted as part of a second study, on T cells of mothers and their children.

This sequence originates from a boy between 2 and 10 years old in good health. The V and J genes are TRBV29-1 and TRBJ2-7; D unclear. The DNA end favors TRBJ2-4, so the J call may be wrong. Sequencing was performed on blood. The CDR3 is CSVVDRDIQYF. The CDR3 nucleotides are TGCAGCGTTGTAGACCGGGACATTCAGTACTTC.